The 14 T cell receptor beta chains listed next were all sequenced from one sample in a study of T cells in tumors after PD-1 blockade (dated by TCRdb to about 2019). Receptor libraries were prepared by the immunoSEQ multiplex PCR assay. TCRdb carries this immuneACCESS record with in-frame sequences only. Its versions omit some clonotypes, under half of them owing to an unresolved V gene in the studies checked, with the rest unexplained. For this sample the table gives almost 35,000 clones, of which roughly 73% were detected only once. The ten most abundant clones make up almost 40% of the sample. The time point label here, explained by the study, means: after anti-PD-1 therapy. This material consisted of PBMCs, taken after anti-PD-1 treatment. Receptors were obtained from a human donor with basal cell carcinoma.

The chain recombines TRBV11-3 with TRBJ2-7, with D perhaps TRBD2 (5 bases). The length of the CDR3 is 15 residues. The germline CDR1 and CDR2 sequences are SGHNT and YENEEA. V lost 0 bases and J lost 6, with 15 bases in between. The CDR3 reads CASSLDPVVEGEQYF. The CDR3 DNA reads TGTGCCAGCAGCTTAGATCCGGTAGTCGAGGGCGAGCAGTACTTC. Full variable domain (missing parts from reference TRBV11-3 and TRBJ2-7): EAGVVQSPRYKIIEKKQPVAFWCNPISGHNTLYWYLQNLGQGPELLIRYENEEAVDDSQLPKDRFSAERLKGVDSTLKIQPAELGDSAVYLCASSLDPVVEGEQYFGPGTRLTVT.

For this clone: This sample includes further DNA sequences coding for the same CDR3. The V call is TRBV7-9, the J call TRBJ2-7; D remains unclear. There are 12 residues in the CDR3. The germline V and J ends were trimmed by 4 bases and 1 base, with 5 bases remaining between them. Per germline, CDR1 SEHNR and CDR2 FQNEAQ (reference sequence). The CDR3 coding sequence is TGTGCCAGCAGCTCAGTTTCCTACGAGCAGTACTTC. It is translated as CASSSVSYEQYF.

This rearrangement joins TRBV20-1 to TRBJ2-7; no firm D call. V was trimmed by 3 bases and J by 4 bases, leaving 7 bases between them. Germline CDR1 and CDR2: DFQATT and SNEGSKA (reference sequence). This CDR3 region has 11 residues. The CDR3 sequence is CSASSGYEQYF. For the CDR3, the DNA is TGCAGTGCTAGTTCCGGATACGAGCAGTACTTC.

This clone turned up a few times. V gene TRBV28 combines with J gene TRBJ2-7; D gene unclear. This CDR3 has 12 amino acids. The germline CDR1 and CDR2 sequences are MDHEN and SYDVKM. Trimming took 10 bases from V and 2 from J, leaving 12 bases between them. CDR3 nucleotides: TGTGCCACCACCCGAAGGGCCTACGAGCAGTACTTC. Residues: CATTRRAYEQYF.

This clone showed up just once. The chain is built from TRBV9 and TRBJ2-1, with TRBD1 as a possible D gene (5 bases). CDR3 length equals 14 residues. V was cut by 0 bases and J by 4 bases, with 8 bases left in between. Germline assignment: CDR1 SGDLS and CDR2 YYNGEE. CDR3 nucleotides: TGTGCCAGCAGCGTAGGGACACTTTACAATGAGCAGTTCTTC. This sequence encodes CASSVGTLYNEQFF.

CDR3 nucleotide sequence: TGCGCCAGCAGCTTGGATTCGGGGGGAACTTCACCCCTCCACTTT. It yields the protein CASSLDSGGTSPLHF. V and J are TRBV5-1 and TRBJ1-6; D is possibly TRBD1 (5 bases). Trimming took 0 bases from V and 9 from J, leaving 13 bases between them. Per the germline V gene, CDR1 is SGHRS and CDR2 is YFSETQ. The CDR3 runs 15 residues. Full variable domain (remainder filled in from reference TRBV5-1 and TRBJ1-6): KAGVTQTPRYLIKTRGQQVTLSCSPISGHRSVSWYQQTPGQGLQFLFEYFSETQRNKGNFPGRFSGRQFSNSRSEMNVSTLELGDSALYLCASSLDSGGTSPLHFGNGTRLTVT.

The gene calls are TRBV29-1 and TRBJ2-6; tentatively, D is TRBD2 (5 bases). Trimming stripped 6 bases from V and 2 bases from J, with 11 bases between. This CDR3 spans 14 amino acids. Germline V gives CDR1 SQVTM, CDR2 ANQGSEA. The CDR3 DNA follows: TGCAGCGTGATGTCCGGGACTGGGGCCAACGTCCTGACTTTC. Protein: CSVMSGTGANVLTF.

The chain uses TRBV14 and TRBJ2-7; TRBD1 might be the D (5 bases). This CDR3 is 15 amino acids long. Deletions cut 4 bases from V and 1 base from J, with 14 bases between. Per the germline V gene, CDR1 is SGHDN and CDR2 is FVKESK. The CDR3 sequence is CASSREGAGSYEQYF. In DNA, the CDR3 is TGTGCCAGCAGCCGAGAAGGAGCAGGGTCCTACGAGCAGTACTTC.

The chain links TRBV6-6 to TRBJ2-2; 7 bases are shared with TRBD2. There are 13 residues in the CDR3. J lost 4 bases, V lost 8 bases, and 4 bases had no gene match. Germline CDR1 is MNHNY and CDR2 is SVGAGI (reference sequence). DNA for the CDR3: TGTGCCAGCTCCGGGGAGGGCACCGGGGAGCTGTTTTTT. This translates into CASSGEGTGELFF.

The V call is TRBV7-2, the J call TRBJ1-5; D might be TRBD1 (6 bases). V was shortened by 5 bases and J by 5 bases, with 16 bases between the two germline ends. Per germline, CDR1 SGHTA and CDR2 FQGNSA. The length of the CDR3 is 15 residues. The chain's CDR3 is CASSQGSGLYQPQHF. CDR3 in DNA: TGTGCCAGCAGCCAGGGGTCGGGACTATATCAGCCCCAGCATTTT.

Only a few counts were recorded for this clone. V and J are TRBV4-1 and TRBJ1-3; 9 bases agree with TRBD1. Germline values: CDR1 MGHRA, CDR2 YSYEKL. The V gene end was trimmed by 3 bases and the J gene end by 2 bases; junction bases not matched to a gene: 2. This CDR3 region has 15 residues. Here the CDR3 DNA reads TGCGCCAGCAGCCATGGACAGGGGCCTGGAAACACCATATATTTT. It yields the protein CASSHGQGPGNTIYF.

The chain combines TRBV7-2 with TRBJ2-1; D gene ambiguous. The ends were cut back, 1 base at V and 7 bases at J, with 8 bases in the middle. This CDR3 contains 13 residues. Germline V gene sequence: CDR1 SGHTA, CDR2 FQGNSA. CDR3 DNA sequence: TGTGCCAGCAGCTTAGGCCCCTCAAATGAGCAGTTCTTC. Translation gives CASSLGPSNEQFF.

This chain connects TRBV30 to TRBJ2-1, with D hard to call. The germline CDR1 and CDR2 sequences are GTSNPN and SVGIG (reference sequence). The CDR3 spans 11 residues. Trimming removed 2 bases at V and 4 bases at J, with 3 bases between. The CDR3 sequence: CAWSKYNEQFF. CDR3 DNA sequence: TGTGCCTGGAGTAAGTACAATGAGCAGTTCTTC. Full variable domain (remainder filled in from reference TRBV30 and TRBJ2-1): SQTIHQWPATLVQPVGSPLSLECTVEGTSNPNLYWYRQAAGRGLQLLFYSVGIGQISSEVPQNLSASRPQDRQFILSSKKLLLSDSGFYLCAWSKYNEQFFGPGTRLTVL.

J is TRBJ1-1 and V is TRBV10-3; 9 nucleotides line up with TRBD1. CDR3 length: 14 residues. Germline V gene sequence: CDR1 ENHRY, CDR2 SYGVKD. J gave up 3 bases and V 6 bases, and 5 bases lay outside the gene matches. In DNA, the CDR3 is TGTGCCATCAGCTCCCGGGACAGGGACACTGAAGCTTTCTTT. The encoded protein is CAISSRDRDTEAFF.